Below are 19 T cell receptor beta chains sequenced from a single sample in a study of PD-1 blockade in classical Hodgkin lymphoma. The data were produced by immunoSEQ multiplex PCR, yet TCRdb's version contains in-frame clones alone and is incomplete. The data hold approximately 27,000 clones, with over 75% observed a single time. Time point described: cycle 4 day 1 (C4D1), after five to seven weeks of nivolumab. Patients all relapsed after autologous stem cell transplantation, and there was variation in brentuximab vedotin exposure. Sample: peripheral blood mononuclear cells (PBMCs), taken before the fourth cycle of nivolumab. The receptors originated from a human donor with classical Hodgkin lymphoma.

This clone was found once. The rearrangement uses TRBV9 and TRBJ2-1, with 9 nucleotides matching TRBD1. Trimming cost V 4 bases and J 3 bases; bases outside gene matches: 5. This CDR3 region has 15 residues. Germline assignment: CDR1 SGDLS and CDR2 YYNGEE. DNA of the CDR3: TGTGCCAGCAGCCCTCGACAGGGGGTCTACAATGAGCAGTTCTTC. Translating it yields CASSPRQGVYNEQFF.

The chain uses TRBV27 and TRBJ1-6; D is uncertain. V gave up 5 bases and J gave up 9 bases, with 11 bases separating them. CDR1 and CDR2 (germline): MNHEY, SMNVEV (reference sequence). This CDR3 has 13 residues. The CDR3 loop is CASSPLGSSPLHF. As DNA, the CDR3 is TGTGCCAGCAGTCCCCTGGGAAGTTCACCCCTCCACTTT.

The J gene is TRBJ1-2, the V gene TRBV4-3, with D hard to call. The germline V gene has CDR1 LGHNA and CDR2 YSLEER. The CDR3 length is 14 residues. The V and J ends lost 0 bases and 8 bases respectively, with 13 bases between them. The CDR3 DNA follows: TGCGCCAGCAGCCAAGATACAGCACTGAGGGGCTACACCTTC. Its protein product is CASSQDTALRGYTF.

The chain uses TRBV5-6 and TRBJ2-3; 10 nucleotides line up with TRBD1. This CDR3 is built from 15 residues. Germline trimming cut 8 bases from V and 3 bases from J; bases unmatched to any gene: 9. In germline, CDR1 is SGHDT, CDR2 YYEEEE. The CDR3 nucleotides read TGTGCCAGTTACCGACAGGGGGCAGCTACAGATACGCAGTATTTT. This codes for CASYRQGAATDTQYF. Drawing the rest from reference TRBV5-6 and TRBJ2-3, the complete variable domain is DAGVTQSPTHLIKTRGQQVTLRCSPKSGHDTVSWYQQALGQGPQFIFQYYEEEERQRGNFPDRFSGHQFPNYSSELNVNALLLGDSALYLCASYRQGAATDTQYFGPGTRLTVL.

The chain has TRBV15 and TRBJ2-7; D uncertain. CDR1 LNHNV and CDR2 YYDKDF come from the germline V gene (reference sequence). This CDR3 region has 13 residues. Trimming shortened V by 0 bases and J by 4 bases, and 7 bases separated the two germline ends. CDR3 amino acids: CATSRDMGYEQYF. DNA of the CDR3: TGTGCCACCAGCAGAGATATGGGGTACGAGCAGTACTTC.

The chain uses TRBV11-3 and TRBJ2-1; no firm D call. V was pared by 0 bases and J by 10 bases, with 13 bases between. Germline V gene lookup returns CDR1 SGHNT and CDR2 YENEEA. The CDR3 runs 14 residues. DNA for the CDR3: TGTGCCAGCAGCTTAGAAGGAGCCCATGGAGAGCAGTTCTTC. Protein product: CASSLEGAHGEQFF. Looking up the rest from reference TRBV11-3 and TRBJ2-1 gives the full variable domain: EAGVVQSPRYKIIEKKQPVAFWCNPISGHNTLYWYLQNLGQGPELLIRYENEEAVDDSQLPKDRFSAERLKGVDSTLKIQPAELGDSAVYLCASSLEGAHGEQFFGPGTRLTVL.

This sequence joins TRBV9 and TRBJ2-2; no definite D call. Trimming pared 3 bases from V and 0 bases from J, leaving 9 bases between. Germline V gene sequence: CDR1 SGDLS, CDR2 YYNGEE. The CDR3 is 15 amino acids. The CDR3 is CASSEQATNTGELFF. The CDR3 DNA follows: TGTGCCAGCAGCGAACAAGCGACGAACACCGGGGAGCTGTTTTTT.

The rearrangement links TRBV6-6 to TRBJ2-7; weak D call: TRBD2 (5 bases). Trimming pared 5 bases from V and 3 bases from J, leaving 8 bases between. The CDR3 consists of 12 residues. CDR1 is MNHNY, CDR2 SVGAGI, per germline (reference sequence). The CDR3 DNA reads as TGTGCCAGCAGTCCTGACTACTACGAGCAGTACTTC. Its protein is CASSPDYYEQYF.

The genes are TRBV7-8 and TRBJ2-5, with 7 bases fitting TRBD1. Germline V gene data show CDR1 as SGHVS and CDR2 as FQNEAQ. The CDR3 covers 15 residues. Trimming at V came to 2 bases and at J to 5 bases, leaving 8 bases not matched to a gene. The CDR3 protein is CASSLLRGRGETQYF. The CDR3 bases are TGTGCCAGCAGCTTACTAAGGGGGCGCGGGGAGACCCAGTACTTC.

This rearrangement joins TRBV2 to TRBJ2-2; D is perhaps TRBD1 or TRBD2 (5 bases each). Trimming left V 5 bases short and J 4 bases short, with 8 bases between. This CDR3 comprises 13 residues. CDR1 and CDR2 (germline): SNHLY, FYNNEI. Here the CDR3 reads CASSRGSTGELFF. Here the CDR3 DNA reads TGTGCCAGCAGTCGGGGCAGCACCGGGGAGCTGTTTTTT.

The CDR3 region is CASDDTGYMEKLFF. CDR3 in DNA: TGTGCCAGCGATGACACAGGTTACATGGAAAAACTGTTTTTT. The chain combines TRBV6-6 with TRBJ1-4; perhaps TRBD1 as D (5 bases). This CDR3 has 14 residues. CDR1 is MNHNY and CDR2 is SVGAGI in the germline V gene (reference sequence). The V gene lost 8 bases and the J gene lost 8 bases, with 18 bases spanning the gap.

CDR3 in DNA: TGTGCCAGCAGCAGCTCCGGGACTAGGAACACCGGGGAGCTGTTTTTT. Translated: CASSSSGTRNTGELFF. V and J are TRBV25-1 and TRBJ2-2; 8 bases agree with TRBD2. The V and J ends lost 6 bases and 1 base, in that order; junction bases with no gene match: 7. The CDR3 is 16 residues long. Germline V gives CDR1 MGHDK, CDR2 SYGVNS.

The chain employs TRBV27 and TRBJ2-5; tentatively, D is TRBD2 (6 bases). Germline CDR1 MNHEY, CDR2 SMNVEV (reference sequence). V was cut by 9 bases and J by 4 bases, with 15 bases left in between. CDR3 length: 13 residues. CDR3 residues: CASQKAGGETQYF. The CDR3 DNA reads TGTGCCAGTCAAAAGGCCGGGGGAGAGACCCAGTACTTC.

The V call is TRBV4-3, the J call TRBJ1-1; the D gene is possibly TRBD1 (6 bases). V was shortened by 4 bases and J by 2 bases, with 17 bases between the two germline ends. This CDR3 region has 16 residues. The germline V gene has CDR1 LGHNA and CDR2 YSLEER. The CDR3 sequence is CASSLDPTGSNTEAFF. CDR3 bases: TGCGCCAGCAGCCTAGACCCTACAGGGAGCAACACTGAAGCTTTCTTT.

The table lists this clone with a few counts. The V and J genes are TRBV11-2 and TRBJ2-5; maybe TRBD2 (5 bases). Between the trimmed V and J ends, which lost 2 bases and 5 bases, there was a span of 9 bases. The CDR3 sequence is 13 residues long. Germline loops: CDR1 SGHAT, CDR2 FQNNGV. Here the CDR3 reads CASSLSGVETQYF. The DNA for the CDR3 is TGTGCCAGCAGCTTATCCGGGGTTGAGACCCAGTACTTC.

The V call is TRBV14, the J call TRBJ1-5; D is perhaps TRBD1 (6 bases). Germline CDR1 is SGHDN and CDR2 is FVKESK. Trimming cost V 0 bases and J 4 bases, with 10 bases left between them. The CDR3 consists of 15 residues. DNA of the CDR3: TGTGCCAGCAGCCAAGAAGGGGGAGGGAATCAGCCCCAGCATTTT. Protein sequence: CASSQEGGGNQPQHF.

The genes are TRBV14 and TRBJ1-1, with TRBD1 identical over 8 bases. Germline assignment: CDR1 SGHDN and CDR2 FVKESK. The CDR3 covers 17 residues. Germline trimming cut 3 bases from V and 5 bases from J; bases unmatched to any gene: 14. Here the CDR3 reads CASSQFGQGDGYTEAFF. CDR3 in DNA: TGTGCCAGCAGCCAGTTCGGACAGGGTGACGGTTATACTGAAGCTTTCTTT.

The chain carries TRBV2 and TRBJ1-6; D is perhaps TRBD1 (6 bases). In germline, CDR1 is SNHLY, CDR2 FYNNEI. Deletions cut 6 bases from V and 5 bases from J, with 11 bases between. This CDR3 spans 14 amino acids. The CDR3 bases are TGTGCCAGCAGGTGGGACACTGATAATTCACCCCTCCACTTT. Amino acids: CASRWDTDNSPLHF.

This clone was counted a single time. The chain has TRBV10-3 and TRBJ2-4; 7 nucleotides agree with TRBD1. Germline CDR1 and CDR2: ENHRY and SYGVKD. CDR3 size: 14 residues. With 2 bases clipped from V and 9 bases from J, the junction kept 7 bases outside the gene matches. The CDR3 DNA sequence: TGTGCCATCAGTGAGAACAGGGGTGAGGTCATTCAGTACTTC. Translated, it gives CAISENRGEVIQYF.